Below, one TCR beta chain is given with its context. The antigen is undetermined. The sample originates from a study of cytomegalovirus exposure and HLA in healthy donors. CDR1 and CDR2 from the germline V gene are SEHNR and FQNEAQ (reference sequence). Trimming pared 1 base from V and 9 bases from J, leaving 13 bases between. This CDR3 is built from 13 residues. General observations from the study: Reports showed the classifier diagnosing cytomegalovirus status with high specificity and sensitivity. A missense DCLRE1C variant was associated with V- and J-gene trimming of TCR beta chains in a later analysis, and an independent cohort replicated the association.

The PCR was carried out with 60 Vbeta primers and 13 Jbeta primers. Profiled with immunoSEQ multiplex PCR; TCRdb holds only in-frame clones, not every one. The sample holds 110,000 to 150,000 clones, 70% to 80% seen once. Sequences were obtained from PBMCs. The chain has TRBV7-9 and TRBJ2-7; D is unresolved. The sequence was obtained from a woman aged 55-69 years in good health and CMV-seropositive. The CDR3 DNA follows: TGTGCCAGCAGCTTAGATCCCGTCTTAGTGCAGTACTTC. It translates to CASSLDPVLVQYF.